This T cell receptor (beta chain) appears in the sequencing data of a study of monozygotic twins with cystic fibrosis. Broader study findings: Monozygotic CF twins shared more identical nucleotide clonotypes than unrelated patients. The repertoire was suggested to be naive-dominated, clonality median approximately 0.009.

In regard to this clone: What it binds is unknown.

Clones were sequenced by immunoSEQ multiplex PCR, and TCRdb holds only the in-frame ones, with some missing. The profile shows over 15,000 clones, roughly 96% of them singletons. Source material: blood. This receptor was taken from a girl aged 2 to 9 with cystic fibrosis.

The DNA for the CDR3 is TGTGCCTTGGGACAGACTTCCTACGAGCAGTACTTC. It encodes CALGQTSYEQYF. The chain joins TRBV30 to TRBJ2-7, with TRBD1 matching 7 bases. CDR3 length: 12 amino acids. V trimming: 7 bases; J trimming: 1 base; junction bases outside the gene matches: 4. CDR1 is GTSNPN and CDR2 is SVGIG in the germline V gene (reference sequence).